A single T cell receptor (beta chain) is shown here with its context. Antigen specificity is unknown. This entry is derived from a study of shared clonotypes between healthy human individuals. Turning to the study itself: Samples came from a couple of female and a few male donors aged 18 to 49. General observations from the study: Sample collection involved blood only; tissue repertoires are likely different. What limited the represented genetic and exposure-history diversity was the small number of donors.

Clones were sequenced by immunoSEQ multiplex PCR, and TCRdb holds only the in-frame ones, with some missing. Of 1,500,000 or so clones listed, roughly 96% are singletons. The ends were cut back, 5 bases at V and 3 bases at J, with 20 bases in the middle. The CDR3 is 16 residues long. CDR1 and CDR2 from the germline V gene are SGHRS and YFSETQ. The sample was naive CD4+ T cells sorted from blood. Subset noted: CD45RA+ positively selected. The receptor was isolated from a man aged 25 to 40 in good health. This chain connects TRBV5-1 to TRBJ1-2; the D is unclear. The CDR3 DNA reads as TGCGCCAGCAGTCCCCAGGACCAAGGGCGAGACTATGGCTACACCTTC. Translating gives CASSPQDQGRDYGYTF.